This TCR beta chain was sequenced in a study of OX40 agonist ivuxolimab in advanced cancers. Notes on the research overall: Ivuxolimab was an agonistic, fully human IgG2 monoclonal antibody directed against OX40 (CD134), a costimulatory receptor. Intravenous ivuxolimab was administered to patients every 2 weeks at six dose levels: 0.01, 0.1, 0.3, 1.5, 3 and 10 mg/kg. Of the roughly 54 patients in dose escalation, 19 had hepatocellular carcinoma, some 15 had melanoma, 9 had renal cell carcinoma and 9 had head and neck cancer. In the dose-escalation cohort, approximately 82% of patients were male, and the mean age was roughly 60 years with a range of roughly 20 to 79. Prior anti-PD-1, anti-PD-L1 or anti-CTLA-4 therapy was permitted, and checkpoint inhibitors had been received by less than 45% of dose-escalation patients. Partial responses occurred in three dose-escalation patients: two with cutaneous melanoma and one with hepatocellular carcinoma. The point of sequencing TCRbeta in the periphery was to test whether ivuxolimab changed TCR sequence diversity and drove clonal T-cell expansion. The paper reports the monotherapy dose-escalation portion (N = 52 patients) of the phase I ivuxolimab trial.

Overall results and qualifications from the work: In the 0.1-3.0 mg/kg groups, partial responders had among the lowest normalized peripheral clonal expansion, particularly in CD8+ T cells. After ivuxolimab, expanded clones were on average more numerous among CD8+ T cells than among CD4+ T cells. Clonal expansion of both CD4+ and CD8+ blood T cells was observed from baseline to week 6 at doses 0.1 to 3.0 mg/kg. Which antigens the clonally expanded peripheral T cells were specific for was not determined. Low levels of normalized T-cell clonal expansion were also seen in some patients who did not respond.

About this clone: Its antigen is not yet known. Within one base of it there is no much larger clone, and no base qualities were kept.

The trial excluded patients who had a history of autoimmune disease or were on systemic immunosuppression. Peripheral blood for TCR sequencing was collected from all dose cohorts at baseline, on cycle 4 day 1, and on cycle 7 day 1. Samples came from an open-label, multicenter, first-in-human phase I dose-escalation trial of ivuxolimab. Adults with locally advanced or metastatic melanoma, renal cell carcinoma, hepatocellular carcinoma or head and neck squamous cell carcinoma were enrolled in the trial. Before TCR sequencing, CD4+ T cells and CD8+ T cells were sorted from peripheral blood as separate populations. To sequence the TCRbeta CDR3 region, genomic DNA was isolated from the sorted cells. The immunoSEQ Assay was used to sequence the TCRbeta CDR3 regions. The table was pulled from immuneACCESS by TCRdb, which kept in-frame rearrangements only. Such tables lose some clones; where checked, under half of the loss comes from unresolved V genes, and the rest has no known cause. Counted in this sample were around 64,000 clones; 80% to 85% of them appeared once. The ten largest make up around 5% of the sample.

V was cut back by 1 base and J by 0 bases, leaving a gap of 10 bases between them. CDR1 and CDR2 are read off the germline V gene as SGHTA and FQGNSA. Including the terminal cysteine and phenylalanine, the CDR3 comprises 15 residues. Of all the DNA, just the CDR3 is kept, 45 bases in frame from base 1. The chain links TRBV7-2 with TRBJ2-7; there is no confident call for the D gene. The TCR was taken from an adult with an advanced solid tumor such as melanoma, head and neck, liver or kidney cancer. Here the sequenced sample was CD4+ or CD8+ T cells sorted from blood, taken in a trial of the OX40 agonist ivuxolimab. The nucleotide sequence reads TGTGCCAGCAGCTTAGTGTTGCTGAACTCCTACGAGCAGTACTTC. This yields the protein CASSLVLLNSYEQYF.